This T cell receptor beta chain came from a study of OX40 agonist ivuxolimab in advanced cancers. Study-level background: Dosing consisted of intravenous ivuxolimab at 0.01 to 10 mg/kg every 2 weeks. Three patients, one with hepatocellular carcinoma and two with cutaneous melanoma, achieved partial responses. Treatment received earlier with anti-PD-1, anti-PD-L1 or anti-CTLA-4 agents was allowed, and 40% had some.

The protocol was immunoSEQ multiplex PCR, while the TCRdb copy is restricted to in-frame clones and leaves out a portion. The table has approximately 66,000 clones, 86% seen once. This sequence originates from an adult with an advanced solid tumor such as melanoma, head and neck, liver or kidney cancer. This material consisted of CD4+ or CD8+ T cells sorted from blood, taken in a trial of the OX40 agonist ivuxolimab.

The DNA of the CDR3 is TGTGCCAGCAGGGTGGGACAGGGGTCGGAGACCCAGTACTTC. Its protein product is CASRVGQGSETQYF. The chain recombines TRBV6-1 with TRBJ2-5, with 10 bases aligning to TRBD1. This CDR3 has 14 residues. J lost 5 bases, V lost 6 bases, and 6 bases had no gene match. Looked up from germline, CDR1 is MNHNS and CDR2 is SASEGT.